The subject of this entry is one T cell receptor beta chain. The CDR3 length is 15 residues. Trimming shortened V by 5 bases and J by 5 bases, and 16 bases separated the two germline ends. The germline V gene encodes CDR1 MNHNS and CDR2 SASEGT. The sample belongs to a study of patients and donors after allogeneic stem cell transplantation. TCRdb passed the RT-PCR reads through MiXCR, listing each CDR3 protein once. The sample contains hundreds of thousands of distinct CDR3 sequences, approximately 16% of which appear only once. The receptor was derived from a human donor who was either an allogeneic HSCT recipient or a stem cell or donor lymphocyte infusion donor (not recorded which). It is not recorded whose cells these are; they may come from a transplant donor. J is TRBJ1-3 and V is TRBV6-1, with D tentatively TRBD1 (5 bases). The specimen was blood, either unsorted or a sorted T cell fraction (not recorded which). Written as DNA, the CDR3 is TGTGCCAGCAGTCCAGTCGGCAGGGCGCGAAACACCATATATTTT. It specifies CASSPVGRARNTIYF.